The present T cell receptor (beta chain) was sequenced within a study of brain T cells in children with intractable seizures (dated by TCRdb to the early 2020s). Regarding the study in general: Resected brain tissue from some 53 pediatric epilepsy surgery cases was first screened for immune gene transcripts using a NanoString immunology panel. Of the approximately 12 selected surgery cases, pre-surgery blood was also sequenced for eight, so four had brain tissue only. Study-level results and caveats: Viral specificity was inferred solely from CDR3 sequence similarity, and the HCMV serostatus of the patients was not known. Sequencing depth differed between pre- and post-surgery blood, so clones missing from the pre-surgery sample may reflect undersampling.

The time point label, read with the paper, signifies: blood from clinic visit 5 months post-surgery; TSC patient then seizure free. The surgery cases with the highest brain T cell transcript signatures were chosen for TCR beta chain sequencing of brain tissue, and also of blood when blood was available. Prior to surgery, the patients had been treated with at least one anti-epileptic drug. The TCR-sequenced patients were children whose drug-resistant epilepsy was caused by tuberous sclerosis complex, focal cortical dysplasia, Rasmussen encephalitis or hemimegalencephaly. The Monarch genomic DNA purification kit was used to extract bulk genomic DNA from unsorted brain tissue and whole blood. CDR1 and CDR2 are drawn from the germline V gene: KGHDR, SFDVKD. Inclusive of the bounding cysteine and phenylalanine, the CDR3 is 17 residues long. Only the CDR3 DNA stays, 51 bases, in frame from base 1. The germline V end is reduced by 5 bases and the J end by 0 bases; junction bases left unmatched: 9.

As to this clone: Its antigen is still unknown. One base away there is no much larger clone; base qualities are not given.

TCR beta chain sequences were generated from genomic DNA using the immunoSEQ assay. Processing in the source paper ran as follows. Any CDR3 sequence that did not begin with the conserved framework cysteine at position 104 was removed by hand. To get clonality, the normalized Shannon's Diversity Index was subtracted from one, giving values from 0 (maximal diversity) to 1 (oligoclonal). Differences in the frequency of the same CDR3 between samples, such as brain versus blood, were assessed with chi-squared comparison-of-proportions tests. Public clonotypes were identified through searches of immuneACCESS, and similarity to known antiviral clonotypes was evaluated with the VDJdb browser. Drawn from immuneACCESS, this table holds only the in-frame rearrangements with V and J called that TCRdb kept. Clones are partly lost; checked studies trace under half to an unresolved V gene and leave the rest unexplained. The V and J calls and clone size were taken over from that table, and D and trimming were inferred from the DNA. The sample contains 300,000 to 400,000 clones, over 90% of them found a single time. Together, the top ten hold 5% to 7% of the sample.

The specimen was peripheral blood, collected 4 to 5 months after surgery. The TCR originated in a boy under three years old with tuberous sclerosis and intractable seizures. The rearranged chain carries TRBV24-1 and TRBJ2-3, and 8 bases in between align with TRBD1. The DNA sequence is TGTGCCACCAGTGGTACCACAGGGGGTGGGAGCACAGATACGCAGTATTTT. Its amino acids are CATSGTTGGGSTDTQYF.